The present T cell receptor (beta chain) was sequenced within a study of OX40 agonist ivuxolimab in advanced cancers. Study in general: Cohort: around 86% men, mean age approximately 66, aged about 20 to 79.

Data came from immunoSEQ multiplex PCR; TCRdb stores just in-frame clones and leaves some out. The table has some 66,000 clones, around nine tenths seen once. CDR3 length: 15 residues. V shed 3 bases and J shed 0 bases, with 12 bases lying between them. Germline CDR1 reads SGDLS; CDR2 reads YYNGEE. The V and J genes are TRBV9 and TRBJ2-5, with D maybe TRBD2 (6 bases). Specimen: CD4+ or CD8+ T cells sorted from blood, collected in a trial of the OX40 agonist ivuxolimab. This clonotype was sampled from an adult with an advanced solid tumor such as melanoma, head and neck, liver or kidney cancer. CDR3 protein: CASSAGTSNQETQYF. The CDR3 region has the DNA TGTGCCAGCAGCGCCGGGACTTCCAACCAAGAGACCCAGTACTTC.